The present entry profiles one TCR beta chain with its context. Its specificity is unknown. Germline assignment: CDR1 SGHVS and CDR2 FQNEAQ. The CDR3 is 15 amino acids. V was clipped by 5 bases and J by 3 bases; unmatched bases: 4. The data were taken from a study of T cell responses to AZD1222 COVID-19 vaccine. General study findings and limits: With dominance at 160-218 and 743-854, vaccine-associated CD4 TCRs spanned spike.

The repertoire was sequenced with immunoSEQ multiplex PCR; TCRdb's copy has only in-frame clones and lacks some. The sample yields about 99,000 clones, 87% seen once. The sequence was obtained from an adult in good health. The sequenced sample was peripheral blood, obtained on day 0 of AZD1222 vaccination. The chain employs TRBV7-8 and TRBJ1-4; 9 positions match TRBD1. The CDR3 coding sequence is TGTGCCAGCAGCAGACGGGACAGGGCTAATGAAAAACTGTTTTTT. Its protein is CASSRRDRANEKLFF.